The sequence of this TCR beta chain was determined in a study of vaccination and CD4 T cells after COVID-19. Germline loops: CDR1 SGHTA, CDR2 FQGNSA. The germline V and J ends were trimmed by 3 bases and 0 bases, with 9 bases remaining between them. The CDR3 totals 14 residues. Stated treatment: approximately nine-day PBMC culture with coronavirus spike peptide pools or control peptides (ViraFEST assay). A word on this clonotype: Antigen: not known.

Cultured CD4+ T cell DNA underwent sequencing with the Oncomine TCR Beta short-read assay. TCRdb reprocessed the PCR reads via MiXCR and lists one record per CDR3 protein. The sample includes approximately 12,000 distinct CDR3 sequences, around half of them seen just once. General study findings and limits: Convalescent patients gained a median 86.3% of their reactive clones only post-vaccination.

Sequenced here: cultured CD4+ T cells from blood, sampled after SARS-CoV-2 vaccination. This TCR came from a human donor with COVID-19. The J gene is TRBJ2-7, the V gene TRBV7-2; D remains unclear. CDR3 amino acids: CASSFGSSSYEQYF. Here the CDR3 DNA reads TGTGCCAGCAGCTTCGGCAGTAGCTCCTACGAGCAGTACTTC.